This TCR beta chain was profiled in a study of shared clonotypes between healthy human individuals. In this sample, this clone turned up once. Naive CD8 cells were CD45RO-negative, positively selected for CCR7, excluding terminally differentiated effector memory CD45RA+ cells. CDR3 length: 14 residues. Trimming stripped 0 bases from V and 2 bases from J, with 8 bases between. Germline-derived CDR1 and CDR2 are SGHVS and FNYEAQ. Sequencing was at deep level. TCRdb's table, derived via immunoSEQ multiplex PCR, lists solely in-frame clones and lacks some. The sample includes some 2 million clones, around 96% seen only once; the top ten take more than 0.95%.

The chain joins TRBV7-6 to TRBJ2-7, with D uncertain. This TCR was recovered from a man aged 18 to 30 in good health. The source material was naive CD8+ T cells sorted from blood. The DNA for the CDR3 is TGTGCCAGCAGCTTAGCGCAGTCAGCCTACGAGCAGTACTTC. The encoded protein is CASSLAQSAYEQYF.